The next 18 T cell receptor beta chains were all read from a single sample in a study of patients and donors after allogeneic stem cell transplantation (dated by TCRdb to about 2020). The library was obtained by RT-PCR. TCRdb lists the instrument as NextSeq 550. The public reads were run again by TCRdb, first through fastp at Q25 and then through MiXCR, and only productive beta chains were kept. Duplicate CDR3 protein sequences are folded into a single record with the most common DNA and genes. The sample has over 350,000 distinct CDR3 sequences on record, around 16% of them singletons. Over 6% of the sample goes to the ten largest clones. The sequencing sample was made of blood, either unsorted or a sorted T cell fraction (not recorded which). The receptor source for this set is a human donor who was either an allogeneic HSCT recipient or a stem cell or donor lymphocyte infusion donor (not recorded which). It is not recorded whose cells these are; they may come from a transplant donor.

This clonotype has a count of ten or more. CDR3 DNA: TGTGCCTGGAGTCGATCACTCAATCAGCCCCAGCATTTT. Protein product: CAWSRSLNQPQHF. The rearrangement links TRBV30 to TRBJ1-5; D gene uncertain. V was pared by 2 bases and J by 3 bases, with 8 bases between. The germline gives CDR1 GTSNPN, CDR2 SVGIG (reference sequence). This CDR3 region has 13 residues. Filled out from reference TRBV30 and TRBJ1-5, the complete variable domain reads SQTIHQWPATLVQPVGSPLSLECTVEGTSNPNLYWYRQAAGRGLQLLFYSVGIGQISSEVPQNLSASRPQDRQFILSSKKLLLSDSGFYLCAWSRSLNQPQHFGDGTRLSIL.

The rearrangement joins TRBV20-1 to TRBJ1-1; D remains unclear. V gave up 5 bases and J gave up 6 bases, with 10 bases separating them. CDR3 length equals 11 residues. Germline values: CDR1 DFQATT, CDR2 SNEGSKA (reference sequence). The CDR3 region has the DNA TGCAGTGCTCCCGCGGAGGCTGAAGCTTTCTTT. Amino acids: CSAPAEAEAFF.

This clonotype was recorded a few times. The chain links TRBV10-3 to TRBJ2-3; TRBD1 might be the D (5 bases). This CDR3 comprises 12 residues. Germline lookup yields CDR1 ENHRY and CDR2 SYGVKD. The V end was cut by 10 bases, the J end by 6 bases, with 14 bases between. CDR3 DNA sequence: TGTGCCACTAAGACCAGGGTGGATACGCAGTATTTT. It translates to CATKTRVDTQYF.

There are a few counts of this clonotype. The chain links TRBV7-9 to TRBJ1-5, with 10 bases identical to TRBD1. The V and J ends lost 5 bases and 6 bases, in that order; junction bases with no gene match: 10. The CDR3 runs 16 residues. Per germline, CDR1 SEHNR and CDR2 FQNEAQ (reference sequence). The DNA of the CDR3 is TGTGCCAGCAGCCCACAGGACAGGGGGTACCGTCAGCCCCAGCATTTT. Translated, it gives CASSPQDRGYRQPQHF.

This clonotype has a handful of counts. The CDR3 region is CASSQGGTGGETQYF. The CDR3, as DNA: TGCGCCAGCAGCCAGGGGGGAACAGGGGGTGAGACCCAGTACTTC. This chain links TRBV4-3 with TRBJ2-5; 8 bases fit TRBD1. The V segment lost 3 bases and the J segment 5 bases; nucleotides outside the gene matches: 8. The V gene's germline CDR1 is LGHNA and CDR2 YSLEER. CDR3 length: 15 residues.

At least ten counts were recorded for this clonotype. The rearrangement links TRBV12-3 or TRBV12-4 to TRBJ2-7; no reliable D call. The CDR3 covers 14 residues. The germline V and J ends were trimmed by 5 bases and 2 bases, with 13 bases remaining between them. The CDR3 is CASSPRAVTYEQYF. The CDR3 DNA follows: TGTGCCAGCAGTCCCCGGGCGGTTACCTACGAGCAGTACTTC.

The rearrangement joins TRBV6-4 to TRBJ2-1; 8 nucleotides agree with TRBD2. The trim removed 4 bases at V and 7 bases at J, leaving 9 bases unmatched. CDR1 MRHNA and CDR2 SNTAGT come from the germline V gene. The CDR3 loop spans 15 amino acids. The CDR3 loop reads CASSVTRQRGNEQFF. The CDR3 coding sequence is TGTGCCAGCAGTGTCACTCGACAGCGGGGGAATGAGCAGTTCTTC.

The rearrangement uses TRBV18 and TRBJ1-6, with D perhaps TRBD1 (6 bases). Germline CDR1 reads KGHSH; CDR2 reads LQKENI. Trimming removed 5 bases from V and 7 bases from J, with 12 bases in between. The CDR3 covers 14 residues. For the CDR3, the DNA is TGTGCCAGCTCAGCACAGGGAAGAAATTCACCCCTCCACTTT. Translated: CASSAQGRNSPLHF.

In this sample, this clonotype turned up a few times. The rearrangement links TRBV20-1 to TRBJ2-7; 8 bases match TRBD1. The CDR3 sequence is 13 residues long. V shed 6 bases and J 1 base; nucleotides not matched to a gene: 5. Germline CDR1 and CDR2: DFQATT and SNEGSKA (reference sequence). CDR3 loop: CSAPRTGSYEQYF. CDR3 sequence (DNA): TGCAGTGCGCCGCGGACAGGGTCCTACGAGCAGTACTTC.

This clonotype has just a few counts. This sequence joins TRBV6-5 and TRBJ2-7, with TRBD2 matching over 13 bases. The CDR3 is made up of 17 amino acids. The trim removed 0 bases at V and 2 bases at J, leaving 4 bases unmatched. Germline values: CDR1 MNHEY, CDR2 SVGAGI. The DNA of the CDR3 is TGTGCCAGCAGTTACTCGGGGACTAGCGGGACCACCTACGAGCAGTACTTC. Protein sequence: CASSYSGTSGTTYEQYF.

J is TRBJ1-5 and V is TRBV2; tentatively, D is TRBD1 (6 bases). The CDR3 has 14 amino acids. Germline CDR1 SNHLY, CDR2 FYNNEI. V lost 6 bases, J lost 2 bases, and 11 bases lay in between. The CDR3 reads CASRHREGNQPQHF. CDR3 sequence (DNA): TGTGCCAGCAGGCACAGGGAGGGCAATCAGCCCCAGCATTTT. The whole variable domain, remainder taken from reference TRBV2 and TRBJ1-5, is EPEVTQTPSHQVTQMGQEVILRCVPISNHLYFYWYRQILGQKVEFLVSFYNNEISEKSEIFDDQFSVERPDGSNFTLKIRSTKLEDSAMYFCASRHREGNQPQHFGDGTRLSIL.

This clonotype was seen many times. The V and J genes are TRBV10-3 and TRBJ1-5; TRBD1 is a possible D gene (6 bases). The CDR3 runs to 14 residues. Trimming shortened V by 6 bases and J by 2 bases, and 11 bases separated the two germline ends. CDR1 and CDR2 (germline): ENHRY, SYGVKD. The CDR3 coding sequence is TGTGCCATCAGAGATCACAGGGGCAATCAGCCCCAGCATTTT. This codes for CAIRDHRGNQPQHF.

This clonotype appeared a few times. The rearrangement uses TRBV11-3 and TRBJ2-1, with D perhaps being TRBD1 or TRBD2 (5 bases each). This CDR3 spans 17 amino acids. V shed 4 bases and J shed 0 bases, with 16 bases lying between them. Germline loops: CDR1 SGHNT, CDR2 YENEEA. DNA of the CDR3: TGTGCCAGCAGCTCCACGCGATGGGGGAGCTCCTACAATGAGCAGTTCTTC. This gives the protein CASSSTRWGSSYNEQFF.

This clonotype has at least ten counts. This chain connects TRBV6-1 to TRBJ2-2; D uncertain. With 6 bases removed from V and 0 bases from J, the gap between germline ends came to 5 bases. The length of the CDR3 is 13 residues. CDR1 is MNHNS, CDR2 SASEGT, per germline. In DNA form, the CDR3 reads TGTGCCAGCAGGGGGTCGAACACCGGGGAGCTGTTTTTT. Its protein product is CASRGSNTGELFF.

This clonotype was picked up a small number of times. The chain carries TRBV20-1 and TRBJ2-7, with a tentative D call TRBD2 (5 bases). Trimming took off 6 bases at V and 3 bases at J, with 21 bases between the two ends. The V gene's germline CDR1 is DFQATT and CDR2 SNEGSKA (reference sequence). The CDR3 spans 15 residues. The CDR3 region has the DNA TGCAGTGCCCAGGAGGTCTGGGGAAGCCACTACGAGCAGTACTTC. Translating gives CSAQEVWGSHYEQYF.

This clonotype has a count of ten or more. The chain joins TRBV6-5 to TRBJ2-7; D gene uncertain. This CDR3 region has 14 residues. V was trimmed by 0 bases and J by 2 bases, leaving 8 bases between them. In germline, CDR1 is MNHEY, CDR2 SVGAGI. CDR3: CASSYSQATYEQYF. Here the CDR3 DNA reads TGTGCCAGCAGTTACTCGCAGGCTACCTACGAGCAGTACTTC.

This clonotype was counted ten times or more. The CDR3 nucleotides are TGTGCCAGCAGCCAACCCCCTTCACGGGGGGAGCAGTACTTC. Its translation: CASSQPPSRGEQYF. The chain combines TRBV4-2 with TRBJ2-7; weak D call: TRBD2 (6 bases). Germline V gene lookup returns CDR1 LGHNA and CDR2 YNFKEQ. With 2 bases removed from V and 7 bases from J, the gap between germline ends came to 15 bases. This CDR3 has 14 residues.

The gene calls are TRBV5-1 and TRBJ2-1; weak D call: TRBD2 (5 bases). The CDR3 has 14 amino acids. The germline gives CDR1 SGHRS, CDR2 YFSETQ. V lost 0 bases to trimming and J lost 5 bases, with 9 bases between them. The CDR3 reads CASSLERRDNEQFF. CDR3 in DNA: TGCGCCAGCAGCTTGGAGCGGAGAGACAATGAGCAGTTCTTC.